This T cell receptor beta chain appears in the sequencing data of a study of blood T cell repertoires in COVID-19. Study-level information: COVID-19 samples from acute and convalescent phases originated in the United States, Italy and Spain.

CDR1 and CDR2 (germline): SEHNR, FQNEAQ (reference sequence). V was cut by 1 base and J by 6 bases, with 9 bases left in between. The CDR3 is 13 residues long. Using immunoSEQ multiplex PCR, the repertoire was profiled, and TCRdb retains in-frame clones only, with some absent. The sample records about 200,000 clones, about 88% being singletons. Sample: peripheral blood. The origin of this receptor is a woman in her 40s with acute or convalescent COVID-19. The gene calls are TRBV7-9 and TRBJ1-2; a possible D gene is TRBD1 (6 bases). The CDR3 loop reads CASSLGTAHGYTF. The CDR3 bases are TGTGCCAGCAGCTTAGGGACAGCACATGGCTACACCTTC.